This entry concerns a single T cell receptor beta chain. Its antigen is unknown. Sequencing used immunoSEQ multiplex PCR; TCRdb keeps in-frame clones, though not all of them. This table holds 84,000 or so clones, 90% to 95% found once. This entry belongs to a study of graft-versus-host responses after intestinal transplantation. The overall study: Uniformly, recipients were administered anti-thymocyte globulin induction with subsequent tacrolimus and steroids for three to four years.

The CDR3 sequence is 14 residues long. V lost 4 bases to trimming and J lost 10 bases; unmatched junction nucleotides: 13. In germline, CDR1 is SGHDT, CDR2 YYEEEE. The clonotype comes from a human donor who was the organ donor for an intestinal transplant. V is TRBV5-6 and J is TRBJ1-1, with 7 nucleotides matching TRBD1. Sequences were derived from unstimulated CD8+ T cells sorted from spleen or lymph node cells, sampled before transplant. The CDR3 here is CASSPQTGSPTAFF. For the CDR3, the DNA is TGTGCCAGCAGCCCCCAGACAGGGTCGCCTACAGCTTTCTTT.